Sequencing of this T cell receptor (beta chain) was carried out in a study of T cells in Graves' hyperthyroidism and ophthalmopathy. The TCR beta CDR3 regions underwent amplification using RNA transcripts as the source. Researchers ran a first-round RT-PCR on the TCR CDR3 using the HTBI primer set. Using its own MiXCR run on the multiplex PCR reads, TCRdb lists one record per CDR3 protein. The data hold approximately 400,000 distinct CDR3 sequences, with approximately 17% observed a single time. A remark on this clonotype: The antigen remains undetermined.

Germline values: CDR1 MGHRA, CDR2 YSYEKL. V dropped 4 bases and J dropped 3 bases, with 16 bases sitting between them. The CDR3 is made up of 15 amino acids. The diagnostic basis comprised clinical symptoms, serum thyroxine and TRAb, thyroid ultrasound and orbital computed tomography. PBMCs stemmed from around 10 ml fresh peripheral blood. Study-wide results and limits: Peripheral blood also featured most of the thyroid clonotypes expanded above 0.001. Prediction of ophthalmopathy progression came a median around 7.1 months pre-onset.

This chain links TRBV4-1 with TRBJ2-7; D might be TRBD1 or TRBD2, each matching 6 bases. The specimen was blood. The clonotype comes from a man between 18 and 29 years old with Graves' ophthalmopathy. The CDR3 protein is CASSLGGLTIYEQYF. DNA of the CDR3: TGCGCCAGCAGCCTCGGGGGCCTCACTATCTACGAGCAGTACTTC.